This passage covers 8 T cell receptor beta chains from one sample sequenced in a study of shared clonotypes between healthy human individuals. The repertoire was sequenced with immunoSEQ multiplex PCR; TCRdb's copy has only in-frame clones and lacks some. The sample includes about a million clones, approximately 77% of them seen just once. Sequences were obtained from memory CD4+ T cells from PBMCs. Documented subset: CD45RA-negative fraction. These receptors all come from a man aged 18-30 years in good health. Some clones in this sample may be carry-over from other donors' samples.

This clone has just one count. The sample has other DNA sequences that encode this CDR3 too. The chain recombines TRBV10-3 with TRBJ1-2, with TRBD1 identical over 7 bases. CDR1 is ENHRY, CDR2 SYGVKD, per germline. V lost 4 bases to trimming and J lost 8 bases; unmatched junction nucleotides: 4. The CDR3 covers 12 residues. The CDR3 DNA follows: TGTGCCATCAGTGGCCAGGGGGGCGGCTACACCTTC. Translating gives CAISGQGGGYTF.

V gene TRBV28 combines with J gene TRBJ2-1; maybe TRBD1 (7 bases). The V gene lost 4 bases and the J gene lost 4 bases, with 14 bases spanning the gap. CDR3 size: 15 residues. Germline V gene sequence: CDR1 MDHEN, CDR2 SYDVKM. The CDR3 sequence is CASSSGGGLYNEQFF. CDR3 bases: TGTGCCAGCAGTTCAGGAGGGGGCTTGTACAATGAGCAGTTCTTC.

This clone was recorded only once. V and J are TRBV6-1 and TRBJ2-7; TRBD1 aligns across 8 bases. Germline V gene data show CDR1 as MNHNS and CDR2 as SASEGT. The CDR3 is 13 residues long. The trim removed 8 bases at V and 6 bases at J, leaving 9 bases unmatched. CDR3 sequence: CASDRSGGREQYF. In DNA form, the CDR3 reads TGTGCCAGCGATCGGTCAGGGGGCCGCGAGCAGTACTTC.

V is TRBV2 and J is TRBJ1-5; D remains unclear. CDR3 length: 12 residues. Germline V CDR1 and CDR2: SNHLY, FYNNEI. Deletions cut 7 bases from V and 3 bases from J, with 7 bases between. The CDR3 sequence is CASTGVNQPQHF. Written as DNA, the CDR3 is TGTGCCAGCACCGGGGTCAATCAGCCCCAGCATTTT.

In the case of this clone: In the same sample, other DNA sequences code for this CDR3. The rearrangement uses TRBV5-1 and TRBJ2-3, with D perhaps matching TRBD2 (6 bases). CDR3 size: 15 residues. Germline CDR1 and CDR2: SGHRS and YFSETQ. The V and J ends lost 0 bases and 0 bases respectively, with 8 bases between them. The CDR3: CASSLGGASTDTQYF. For the CDR3, the DNA is TGCGCCAGCAGCTTGGGCGGGGCTAGCACAGATACGCAGTATTTT. Filled out from reference TRBV5-1 and TRBJ2-3, the complete variable domain reads KAGVTQTPRYLIKTRGQQVTLSCSPISGHRSVSWYQQTPGQGLQFLFEYFSETQRNKGNFPGRFSGRQFSNSRSEMNVSTLELGDSALYLCASSLGGASTDTQYFGPGTRLTVL.

The J gene is TRBJ2-7, the V gene TRBV6-5; D may be TRBD1 (6 bases). The CDR3 extends over 15 amino acids. V lost 6 bases to trimming and J lost 2 bases, with 17 bases between them. Germline V lookup: CDR1 MNHEY, CDR2 SVGAGI. Here the CDR3 reads CASRSAGASTYEQYF. In DNA form, the CDR3 reads TGTGCCAGCAGGAGCGCAGGGGCTAGCACCTACGAGCAGTACTTC.

This chain connects TRBV5-5 to TRBJ1-1; 7 bases line up with TRBD1. The V and J ends lost 4 bases and 7 bases, in that order; junction bases with no gene match: 10. Germline CDR1 reads SGHKS; CDR2 reads YYEKEE (reference sequence). This CDR3 comprises 14 residues. The CDR3 coding sequence is TGTGCCAGCAGCAAACCGGGACAGCCCTTTGAAGCTTTCTTT. It is translated as CASSKPGQPFEAFF.

A note on this clone: Other DNA sequences in the sample encode the same CDR3. The CDR3 loop reads CASSRTVSSTDTQYF. As DNA, the CDR3 is TGCGCCAGCAGCCGGACAGTCTCTAGCACAGATACGCAGTATTTT. The chain combines TRBV5-1 with TRBJ2-3; weak D call: TRBD1 (6 bases). The CDR3 totals 15 residues. Looked up from germline, CDR1 is SGHRS and CDR2 is YFSETQ. The V end was cut by 4 bases, the J end by 0 bases, with 12 bases between.